Shown below are 25 T cell receptor beta chains from a single sample sequenced in a study of CD8 T cells in Susac syndrome. Random hexamers were used to reverse transcribe about 0.45 to 1 ug of RNA. TCRdb independently ran MiXCR on the immunoSEQ multiplex PCR reads; one entry per CDR3 protein. The table shows about 200,000 distinct CDR3 sequences, with 91% occurring only once. Sequencing was done on a sample of CD4+ T cells from PBMCs. Receptors originate from a human donor with Susac syndrome.

V and J are TRBV20-1 and TRBJ1-5; no definite D call. CDR3 length: 12 amino acids. The V gene lost 2 bases and the J gene lost 4 bases, with 6 bases spanning the gap. Germline values: CDR1 DFQATT, CDR2 SNEGSKA (reference sequence). Written as DNA, the CDR3 is TGCAGTGCTAGAAGGGATAATCAGCCCCAGCATTTT. Its translation: CSARRDNQPQHF.

The chain joins TRBV28 to TRBJ2-1, with TRBD2 matching 15 bases. V dropped 5 bases and J dropped 9; count of bases not matched to a gene: 14. Germline V gene data show CDR1 as MDHEN and CDR2 as SYDVKM. This CDR3 is built from 18 residues. CDR3 amino acids: CASSVRLGLAGGLSEQFF. CDR3 nucleotide sequence: TGTGCCAGCAGTGTCCGACTAGGACTAGCGGGAGGGCTAAGTGAGCAGTTCTTC.

This sequence joins TRBV10-3 and TRBJ2-7, with 7 positions matching TRBD1. CDR3 length equals 13 residues. With V trimmed by 6 bases and J by 0 bases, 2 bases remained unmatched. Germline V gene lookup returns CDR1 ENHRY and CDR2 SYGVKD. This CDR3 reads CAISPGGSYEQYF. The CDR3 nucleotides read TGTGCCATCAGCCCAGGGGGCTCCTACGAGCAGTACTTC.

This chain connects TRBV4-2 to TRBJ1-1; 7 bases are a match to TRBD1. CDR3 length equals 16 residues. Germline V gene lookup returns CDR1 LGHNA and CDR2 YNFKEQ. With 1 base clipped from V and 1 base from J, the junction kept 6 bases outside the gene matches. CDR3 residues: CASSQGWTGPNTEAFF. In nucleotides, the CDR3 is TGTGCCAGCAGCCAAGGGTGGACAGGACCGAACACTGAAGCTTTCTTT.

This chain connects TRBV30 to TRBJ2-1; D uncertain. Germline CDR1 GTSNPN, CDR2 SVGIG (reference sequence). With 6 bases removed from V and 0 bases from J, the gap between germline ends came to 12 bases. CDR3 length: 14 amino acids. CDR3 region: CACLPRSSYNEQFF. CDR3 DNA sequence: TGTGCCTGTCTTCCCCGCAGCTCCTACAATGAGCAGTTCTTC.

This chain joins TRBV29-1 and TRBJ2-6; D is ambiguous. Trimming stripped 5 bases from V and 1 base from J, with 12 bases between. The CDR3 covers 15 residues. Germline CDR1 reads SQVTM; CDR2 reads ANQGSEA. The CDR3 DNA follows: TGCAGCGTTTCTGGCCTGGTTTCTGGGGCCAACGTCCTGACTTTC. Its translation: CSVSGLVSGANVLTF.

This rearrangement joins TRBV5-4 to TRBJ1-2; 7 bases fit TRBD1. CDR1 is SGHNT and CDR2 is YYREEE in the germline V gene (reference sequence). The CDR3 runs to 15 residues. Unmatched junction bases numbered 11, after V lost 1 base and J lost 8 bases. The DNA for the CDR3 is TGTGCCAGCAGCTTGAGTTCGACAGGGAAGGAAGGCTACACCTTC. This codes for CASSLSSTGKEGYTF.

The chain is built from TRBV3-1 and TRBJ2-5, with 8 positions matching TRBD1. Germline V gives CDR1 LGHDT, CDR2 YNNKEL (reference sequence). The CDR3 is 14 residues long. V trimming: 5 bases; J trimming: 5 bases; junction bases outside the gene matches: 7. For the CDR3, the DNA is TGTGCCAGCAGCTCTCAGGGGGCTTGGGAGACCCAGTACTTC. This gives the protein CASSSQGAWETQYF.

J is TRBJ1-2 and V is TRBV6-5; 7 bases are a match to TRBD1. After removal of 6 bases from V and 6 bases from J, the junction contained 7 bases not matched to a gene. CDR1 is MNHEY and CDR2 is SVGAGI in the germline V gene. The CDR3 is 13 amino acids. Written as DNA, the CDR3 is TGTGCCAGCAGCGCACAACAGGGGAATGGCTACACCTTC. Protein: CASSAQQGNGYTF.

The chain couples TRBV19 to TRBJ1-5; possible D gene TRBD1, 6 bases. The ends were cut back, 0 bases at V and 7 bases at J, with 10 bases in the middle. Germline lookup yields CDR1 LNHDA and CDR2 SQIVND (reference sequence). CDR3 length: 14 residues. The CDR3 spells CASSIDKGGQPQHF. The CDR3 nucleotides are TGTGCCAGTAGTATAGACAAGGGGGGCCAGCCCCAGCATTTT.

V and J are TRBV19 and TRBJ1-1; no clear D. Trimming pared 4 bases from V and 3 bases from J, leaving 9 bases between. Germline CDR1 reads LNHDA; CDR2 reads SQIVND (reference sequence). The CDR3 length is 13 residues. CDR3 region: CASSTRRHTEAFF. The CDR3 nucleotides are TGTGCCAGTAGTACCCGACGACACACTGAAGCTTTCTTT.

The chain combines TRBV10-3 with TRBJ2-5; D is ambiguous. Germline V CDR1 and CDR2: ENHRY, SYGVKD. This CDR3 contains 16 residues. Trimming removed 0 bases from V and 1 base from J, with 12 bases in between. The CDR3 sequence: CAISESHSPGQETQYF. In nucleotides, the CDR3 is TGTGCCATCAGTGAGTCCCACAGCCCAGGCCAAGAGACCCAGTACTTC.

The rearrangement joins TRBV15 to TRBJ1-4; TRBD1 agrees at 8 bases. CDR1 and CDR2 from the germline V gene are LNHNV and YYDKDF (reference sequence). Trimming took 0 bases from V and 5 from J; bases not matched to a gene: 2. The CDR3 runs to 15 residues. The CDR3 spells CATSRDRDRNEKLFF. The CDR3 nucleotides are TGTGCCACCAGCAGAGATAGGGACAGGAATGAAAAACTGTTTTTT.

This clonotype was picked up one time. CDR3 region: CASSQEKGYQPQHF. The DNA for the CDR3 is TGCGCCAGCAGCCAAGAGAAAGGGTATCAGCCCCAGCATTTT. The chain is built from TRBV4-1 and TRBJ1-5, with D uncertain. The CDR3 runs 14 residues. Trimming removed 0 bases at V and 5 bases at J, with 8 bases between. Germline CDR1 and CDR2: MGHRA and YSYEKL.

This clonotype was seen a few times. The chain combines TRBV5-1 with TRBJ1-3; TRBD1 matches at 8 bases. Germline V gene sequence: CDR1 SGHRS, CDR2 YFSETQ. V dropped 5 bases and J dropped 6; count of bases not matched to a gene: 7. The CDR3 runs 14 residues. In nucleotides, the CDR3 is TGCGCCAGCAGTTTAGCAGGGGGCGAAAACACCATATATTTT. Translating it yields CASSLAGGENTIYF.

This clonotype showed up just a few times. J is TRBJ2-7 and V is TRBV7-2; no definite D call. The CDR3 extends over 11 amino acids. CDR1 and CDR2 (germline): SGHTA, FQGNSA. V lost 8 bases to trimming and J lost 2 bases, with 7 bases between them. The CDR3 bases are TGTGCCAGCTCACTACCCTACGAGCAGTACTTC. Translation: CASSLPYEQYF.

The chain joins TRBV15 to TRBJ1-2, with TRBD1 as a possible D gene (6 bases). V shed 0 bases and J shed 4 bases, with 9 bases lying between them. This CDR3 has 14 residues. Germline CDR1 LNHNV, CDR2 YYDKDF (reference sequence). CDR3 sequence reads: CATSRDHRVYGYTF. CDR3 sequence (DNA): TGTGCCACCAGCAGAGACCACAGGGTCTATGGCTACACCTTC.

V gene TRBV27 combines with J gene TRBJ1-2; 8 bases match TRBD1. The CDR3 sequence is 15 residues long. CDR1 is MNHEY, CDR2 SMNVEV, per germline (reference sequence). The V segment lost 5 bases and the J segment 4 bases; nucleotides outside the gene matches: 9. The DNA for the CDR3 is TGTGCCAGCAGTACGCTACAGGGGGATGCCTATGGCTACACCTTC. Protein: CASSTLQGDAYGYTF.

This sequence joins TRBV2 and TRBJ2-3; weak D call: TRBD1 (6 bases). Germline values: CDR1 SNHLY, CDR2 FYNNEI. The CDR3 spans 16 residues. V was clipped by 3 bases and J by 0 bases, with 13 bases between them. CDR3: CASSDMGTTSTDTQYF. CDR3 sequence (DNA): TGTGCCAGCAGTGATATGGGGACAACTAGCACAGATACGCAGTATTTT. Full variable domain (remainder filled in from reference TRBV2 and TRBJ2-3): EPEVTQTPSHQVTQMGQEVILRCVPISNHLYFYWYRQILGQKVEFLVSFYNNEISEKSEIFDDQFSVERPDGSNFTLKIRSTKLEDSAMYFCASSDMGTTSTDTQYFGPGTRLTVL.

V is TRBV29-1 and J is TRBJ1-1; 9 bases match TRBD1. Germline values: CDR1 SQVTM, CDR2 ANQGSEA. This CDR3 is 14 amino acids long. V was pared by 7 bases and J by 4 bases, with 10 bases of the junction left unmatched. DNA for the CDR3: TGCAGCGCACACCCACAGGGGGCGTCCACTGAAGCTTTCTTT. It specifies CSAHPQGASTEAFF.

The CDR3 DNA follows: TGTGCCAGCCAACAACGGGACAGGGTGACACCCCTCCACTTT. Translation gives CASQQRDRVTPLHF. This sequence joins TRBV18 and TRBJ1-6, with 9 bases fitting TRBD1. Germline lookup yields CDR1 KGHSH and CDR2 LQKENI. CDR3 length: 14 residues. V gave up 8 bases and J gave up 11 bases; unmatched junction bases: 10.

The table lists this clonotype with a count of one. Sequence at one end of the junction differs from germline and may be a read error. V usage is TRBV6-5 and J usage is TRBJ1-1; no clear D gene. Germline CDR1 is MNHEY and CDR2 is SVGAGI. The CDR3 loop spans 15 amino acids. As DNA, the CDR3 is TGTGCCAACAGTTACCCCCAACGGGGGAACACTGAAGCTTTCTTT. Its protein is CANSYPQRGNTEAFF.

The count of this clonotype is one. The rearrangement uses TRBV5-1 and TRBJ2-7, with TRBD1 matching 7 bases. The CDR3 covers 14 residues. The junction had 4 bases not matched to a gene; V was cut back by 4 bases and J by 0 bases. Germline V CDR1 and CDR2: SGHRS, YFSETQ. The CDR3 protein is CASSLYRGSYEQYF. The CDR3 DNA follows: TGCGCCAGCAGCCTATACAGGGGCTCCTACGAGCAGTACTTC.

This chain joins TRBV11-2 and TRBJ2-7; 9 nucleotides line up with TRBD2. CDR3 length equals 15 residues. The V segment lost 1 base and the J segment 3 bases; nucleotides outside the gene matches: 4. Looked up from germline, CDR1 is SGHAT and CDR2 is FQNNGV. The CDR3 here is CASSLGVAGDYEQYF. In DNA, the CDR3 is TGTGCCAGCAGCTTAGGGGTAGCGGGGGACTACGAGCAGTACTTC.

V usage is TRBV15 and J usage is TRBJ2-5, with TRBD2 matching over 9 bases. J gave up 4 bases and V 0 bases, and 3 bases lay outside the gene matches. The CDR3 runs to 15 residues. The germline V gene encodes CDR1 LNHNV and CDR2 YYDKDF (reference sequence). The CDR3 is CATSRDLLAGETQYF. CDR3 DNA sequence: TGTGCCACCAGCAGAGATCTACTAGCGGGAGAGACCCAGTACTTC.